This is a list of T cell receptor beta chains from one sample in a study of tumor and adjacent non-tumor tissue in lung cancer. TCRdb called the multiplex PCR reads again in MiXCR, with one record for every CDR3 protein. The table includes 90,000 to 120,000 distinct CDR3 sequences, 50% to 70% detected once. Sequencing was done on a sample of distant non-tumor lung tissue. The origin of the receptors is a man aged 25-40 years with non-small cell lung cancer. Each CDR3 is given with its conserved first and last residue. Fields, in order: clone size, D gene, V gene, CDR3 length, J gene, CDR3 protein, CDR3 DNA. A D gene is named only where the DNA matches it firmly. Not every row has a clone size; where given, it reads once, few, many or a size class.

abundance: NA; d_gene: TRBD2; v_gene: TRBV11-3; len: 16; j_gene: TRBJ2-1; CDR3aa: CASSAGCTSGPDEQFF; CDR3nt: TGTGCCAGCAGCGCGGGCTGCACTAGCGGGCCGGATGAGCAATTCTTC
abundance: NA; d_gene: NA; v_gene: TRBV29-1; len: 14; j_gene: TRBJ2-5; CDR3aa: CSVEPRVNQETQYF; CDR3nt: TGCAGTGTTGAACCCCGGGTCAATCAAGAGACCCAGTACTTC
abundance: few; d_gene: NA; v_gene: TRBV11-2; len: 15; j_gene: TRBJ1-5; CDR3aa: CASSLDRVSNQPQHF; CDR3nt: TGTGCCAGCAGCTTAGACCGAGTGTCCAATCAGCCCCAGCATTTT
abundance: NA; d_gene: NA; v_gene: TRBV29-1; len: 14; j_gene: TRBJ2-7; CDR3aa: CGINTGTPNYEQYF; CDR3nt: TGCGGCATTAATACTGGGACACCCAACTACGAGCAGTACTTC
abundance: NA; d_gene: NA; v_gene: TRBV11-2; len: 16; j_gene: TRBJ2-5; CDR3aa: CASSLGVSEGQETQYF; CDR3nt: TGTGCTAGCAGCTTAGGGGTTAGCGAGGGCCAAGAGACCCAGTACTTC
abundance: NA; d_gene: NA; v_gene: TRBV11-1; len: 13; j_gene: TRBJ1-1; CDR3aa: CTSSGDMNTEAFF; CDR3nt: TGTACCAGCAGCGGAGACATGAACACTGAAGCTTTCTTT
abundance: NA; d_gene: NA; v_gene: TRBV12-3/TRBV12-4; len: 13; j_gene: TRBJ2-2; CDR3aa: CASSLSSGGVLLF; CDR3nt: TGTGCCAGCAGTTTAAGTTCAGGCGGGGTGCTGTTATTT
abundance: once; d_gene: NA; v_gene: TRBV11-2; len: 12; j_gene: TRBJ1-1; CDR3aa: CANSFYDSEAFF; CDR3nt: TGTGCCAACAGCTTCTATGACAGTGAAGCTTTCTTT
abundance: NA; d_gene: TRBD1; v_gene: TRBV20-1; len: 14; j_gene: TRBJ2-2; CDR3aa: CSAWDSTNTGELFF; CDR3nt: TGCAGTGCCTGGGACAGCACGAACACCGGGGAGCTGTTTTTT
abundance: NA; d_gene: NA; v_gene: TRBV5-1; len: 15; j_gene: TRBJ2-7; CDR3aa: CASSLSGHASYEQYF; CDR3nt: TGCGCCAGCAGCTTGTCGGGACATGCAAGTTACGAGCAGTACTTC
abundance: few; d_gene: TRBD1; v_gene: TRBV5-1; len: 13; j_gene: TRBJ2-7; CDR3aa: CASSQGQGWEQYF; CDR3nt: TGCGCCAGCAGCCAGGGACAGGGATGGGAGCAGTACTTC
abundance: few; d_gene: NA; v_gene: TRBV12-3/TRBV12-4; len: 12; j_gene: TRBJ2-1; CDR3aa: CASSLAGGRQFF; CDR3nt: TGTGCCAGCAGTTTAGCGGGGGGGCGACAGTTCTTC
abundance: NA; d_gene: NA; v_gene: TRBV29-1; len: 14; j_gene: TRBJ1-2; CDR3aa: CCVEGQGKDYGYTF; CDR3nt: TGCTGCGTTGAGGGGCAGGGTAAAGACTATGGCTACACCTTC
abundance: many; d_gene: TRBD2; v_gene: TRBV20-1; len: 17; j_gene: TRBJ2-2; CDR3aa: CSAIGLAGTDNTGELFF; CDR3nt: TGCAGTGCTATAGGACTAGCGGGGACCGATAACACCGGGGAGCTGTTTTTT
abundance: once; d_gene: TRBD2; v_gene: TRBV6-1; len: 13; j_gene: TRBJ2-5; CDR3aa: CAGRREEQETQYF; CDR3nt: TGTGCCGGCAGACGGGAGGAGCAAGAGACCCAGTACTTC
abundance: NA; d_gene: NA; v_gene: TRBV18; len: 14; j_gene: TRBJ2-2; CDR3aa: CASSPPGFTGELFF; CDR3nt: TGTGCCAGCTCACCACCGGGGTTCACCGGGGAGCTGTTTTTT
abundance: many; d_gene: NA; v_gene: TRBV4-2; len: 16; j_gene: TRBJ1-1; CDR3aa: CASSQVTGWGYTEAFF; CDR3nt: TGTGCCAGCAGCCAAGTAACAGGTTGGGGGTACACTGAAGCTTTCTTT
abundance: NA; d_gene: NA; v_gene: TRBV6-5; len: 13; j_gene: TRBJ2-7; CDR3aa: CASSTGTPYKQYF; CDR3nt: TGTGCCAGTAGTACCGGGACACCCTACAAGCAGTACTTC
abundance: NA; d_gene: NA; v_gene: TRBV20-1; len: 16; j_gene: TRBJ1-2; CDR3aa: CNAPGARQDIEYCYTF; CDR3nt: TGCAATGCTCCCGGAGCAAGGCAGGACATCGAATATTGCTACACCTTC
abundance: NA; d_gene: NA; v_gene: TRBV7-3; len: 13; j_gene: TRBJ1-1; CDR3aa: CASQVTVNTEAFF; CDR3nt: TGTGCCAGCCAGGTAACCGTGAACACTGAAGCTTTCTTT
abundance: NA; d_gene: NA; v_gene: TRBV11-2; len: 15; j_gene: TRBJ1-1; CDR3aa: CASSLMYRPGAEVSF; CDR3nt: TGTGCCAGCAGCTTAATGTACCGCCCCGGGGCTGAAGTTTCCTTT
abundance: NA; d_gene: NA; v_gene: TRBV6-5; len: 12; j_gene: TRBJ2-1; CDR3aa: CASSEHGDEQLF; CDR3nt: TGTGCCAGCAGTGAGCATGGAGATGAGCAGTTGTTC
abundance: NA; d_gene: NA; v_gene: TRBV29-1; len: 12; j_gene: TRBJ1-1; CDR3aa: CSVETGNTEASF; CDR3nt: TGCAGCGTTGAGACGGGGAACACTGAAGCTTCCTTT
abundance: NA; d_gene: NA; v_gene: TRBV21-1; len: 15; j_gene: TRBJ1-5; CDR3aa: CASSNNRGRCQPQHF; CDR3nt: TGTGCCAGCAGCAACAACAGGGGGCGATGTCAGCCCCAGCATTTT
abundance: NA; d_gene: NA; v_gene: TRBV11-2; len: 14; j_gene: TRBJ1-4; CDR3aa: CASSLGRGGERLLF; CDR3nt: TGTGCCAGCAGCTTAGGTAGAGGGGGAGAAAGACTGTTATTT
abundance: few; d_gene: NA; v_gene: TRBV5-1; len: 16; j_gene: TRBJ2-1; CDR3aa: CASSSEGVRTYNEQFF; CDR3nt: TGCGCCAGCAGCTCTGAAGGGGTTAGAACATACAATGAGCAGTTCTTC
abundance: NA; d_gene: TRBD1; v_gene: TRBV12-3/TRBV12-4; len: 19; j_gene: TRBJ2-3; CDR3aa: CPNSRESYGQGGGTDTQYF; CDR3nt: TGTCCCAACAGCAGGGAATCTTACGGACAGGGAGGAGGCACAGATACGCAGTATTTT
abundance: many; d_gene: NA; v_gene: TRBV20-1; len: 13; j_gene: TRBJ2-7; CDR3aa: CSARETQTYEQYF; CDR3nt: TGCAGTGCTAGAGAGACACAGACCTACGAGCAGTACTTC
abundance: NA; d_gene: NA; v_gene: TRBV11-2; len: 15; j_gene: TRBJ2-2; CDR3aa: CVSTPGAWNTGELFF; CDR3nt: TGTGTCAGCACCCCAGGGGCGTGGAACACCGGGGAGCTGTTTTTT
abundance: many; d_gene: NA; v_gene: TRBV10-2; len: 12; j_gene: TRBJ1-5; CDR3aa: CASTPPNQPQHF; CDR3nt: TGCGCCAGCACCCCCCCCAATCAGCCCCAGCATTTT
abundance: few; d_gene: NA; v_gene: TRBV7-8; len: 13; j_gene: TRBJ1-3; CDR3aa: CASSRDSGNTIYF; CDR3nt: TGTGCCAGCAGCCGGGACTCTGGAAACACCATATATTTT
abundance: once; d_gene: TRBD2; v_gene: TRBV4-1; len: 14; j_gene: TRBJ2-7; CDR3aa: CDSTQQAGSTKQYF; CDR3nt: TGCGACAGCACCCAACAAGCGGGATCTACTAAGCAGTACTTC
abundance: NA; d_gene: NA; v_gene: TRBV18; len: 13; j_gene: TRBJ2-5; CDR3aa: CASSHYREETQYF; CDR3nt: TGTGCCAGCTCACACTACAGGGAAGAGACCCAGTACTTC
abundance: many; d_gene: NA; v_gene: TRBV20-1; len: 13; j_gene: TRBJ1-5; CDR3aa: CSAMGVSNQPQHF; CDR3nt: TGCAGTGCTATGGGGGTTTCAAATCAGCCCCAGCATTTT
abundance: NA; d_gene: NA; v_gene: TRBV11-1; len: 10; j_gene: TRBJ2-5; CDR3aa: CASRGETQYF; CDR3nt: TGTGCCAGCAGGGGAGAGACCCAGTACTTC
abundance: NA; d_gene: NA; v_gene: TRBV20-1; len: 13; j_gene: TRBJ2-2; CDR3aa: CSARTGGGGELLF; CDR3nt: TGCAGTGCTCGGACTGGGGGCGGCGGGGAGCTGTTATTT
abundance: many; d_gene: NA; v_gene: TRBV12-3/TRBV12-4; len: 14; j_gene: TRBJ1-3; CDR3aa: CASSSGVAGNTIYF; CDR3nt: TGTGCCAGCAGCTCAGGGGTAGCTGGAAACACCATATATTTT
abundance: many; d_gene: NA; v_gene: TRBV4-3; len: 16; j_gene: TRBJ1-1; CDR3aa: CASSQDPIGGNTEAFF; CDR3nt: TGCGCCAGCAGCCAAGATCCGATAGGAGGAAACACTGAAGCTTTCTTT